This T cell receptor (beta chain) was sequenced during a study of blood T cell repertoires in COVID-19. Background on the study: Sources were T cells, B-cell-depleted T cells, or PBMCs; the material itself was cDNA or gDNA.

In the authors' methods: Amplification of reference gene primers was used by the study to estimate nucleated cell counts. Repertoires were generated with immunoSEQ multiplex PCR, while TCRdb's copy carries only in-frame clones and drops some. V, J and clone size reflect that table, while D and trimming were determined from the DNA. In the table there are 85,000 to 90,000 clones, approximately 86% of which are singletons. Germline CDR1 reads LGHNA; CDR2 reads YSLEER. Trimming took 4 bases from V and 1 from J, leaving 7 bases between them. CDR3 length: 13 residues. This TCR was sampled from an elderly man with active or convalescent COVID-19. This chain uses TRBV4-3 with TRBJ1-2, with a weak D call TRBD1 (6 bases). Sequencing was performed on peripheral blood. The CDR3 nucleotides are TGCGCCAGCAGCCCAGGGGATAACTATGGCTACACCTTC. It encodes CASSPGDNYGYTF.